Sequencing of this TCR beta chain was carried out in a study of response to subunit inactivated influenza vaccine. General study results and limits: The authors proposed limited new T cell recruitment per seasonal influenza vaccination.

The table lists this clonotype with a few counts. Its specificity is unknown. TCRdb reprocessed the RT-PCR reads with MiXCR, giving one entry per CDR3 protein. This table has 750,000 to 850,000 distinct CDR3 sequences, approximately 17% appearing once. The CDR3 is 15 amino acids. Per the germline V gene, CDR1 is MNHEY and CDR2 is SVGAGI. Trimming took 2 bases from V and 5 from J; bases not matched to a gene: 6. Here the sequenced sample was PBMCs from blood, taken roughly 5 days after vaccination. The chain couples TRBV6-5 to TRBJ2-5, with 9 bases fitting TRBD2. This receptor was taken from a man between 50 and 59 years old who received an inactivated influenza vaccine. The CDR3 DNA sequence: TGTGCCAGCAGTTACGGGGGACTAGCAGGCGAGACCCAGTACTTC. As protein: CASSYGGLAGETQYF.